This TCR beta chain originates from a study of monozygotic twins with inflammatory bowel disease. Details on this clonotype: Its target is not known.

TCRdb reprocessed the 5' RACE reads and stores each CDR3 protein as one record, lacking DNA. The table lists 300,000 to 400,000 distinct CDR3 sequences. Findings and caveats of the study: With inverse Simpson as the measure, TCRbeta diversity was lower in IBD patients than in healthy co-twins.

Whole blood supplied total RNA, and T cells were not sorted. Sequencing was done on a sample of blood. This TCR was recovered from a human donor with ulcerative colitis or Crohn's disease, or a healthy co-twin of an affected twin (not recorded which).

The CDR3 region is CASSYDSEGTQPQHF. The rearrangement joins TRBV7-7 to TRBJ1-5. The CDR3 loop spans 15 amino acids. Looked up from germline, CDR1 is SSHAT and CDR2 is FNYEAQ (reference sequence).